This T cell receptor beta chain was captured by sequencing in a study of response to subunit inactivated influenza vaccine. Whole-study findings and limits: The study's authors posited that every seasonal influenza vaccination enlists few new T cells.

Trimming cost V 6 bases and J 8 bases, with 14 bases left between them. The CDR3 sequence is 13 residues long. Per the germline V gene, CDR1 is MNHNY and CDR2 is SVGAGI (reference sequence). This clonotype has a handful of counts. The antigen is unknown. In TCRdb, the RT-PCR reads were re-called with MiXCR into one record per CDR3 protein. The sample has over 750,000 distinct CDR3 sequences; over 20% are singletons. The rearrangement uses TRBV6-6 and TRBJ2-1, with a possible D match to TRBD2 (7 bases). The source of this sequence is a man aged 45-60 years who received an inactivated influenza vaccine. The starting material was PBMCs from blood, obtained more than 4 days after vaccination. The CDR3 bases are TGTGCCAGCAGCTCCACGCGGGGGCATGAGCAGTTCTTC. It codes for CASSSTRGHEQFF.